This T cell receptor (beta chain) was sequenced during a study of blood T cell repertoires in COVID-19. For the study at large: Acute and convalescent COVID-19 specimens originated in the United States, Italy and Spain.

Authors' methods: Researchers report that nucleated cell counts were estimated from reference gene primer amplification. The data were produced by immunoSEQ multiplex PCR, yet TCRdb's version contains in-frame clones alone and is incomplete. That table is the source of V, J and clone size, and D and trimming were worked out from the DNA. The table has about 140,000 clones, around 78% seen once. The V and J ends lost 5 bases and 6 bases, in that order; junction bases with no gene match: 7. CDR3 length equals 15 residues. The germline V gene has CDR1 LGHDT and CDR2 YNNKEL (reference sequence). The sequence came from a woman aged 80 or over with active or convalescent COVID-19. The genes are TRBV3-1 (or the pseudogene TRBV3-2) and TRBJ2-1; 10 bases align to TRBD2. Sequenced input: peripheral blood. CDR3 region: CASSLTSGIANEQFF. The CDR3 DNA is TGTGCCAGCAGCTTAACTAGCGGGATCGCCAATGAGCAGTTCTTC.